The clone carrying this T cell receptor beta chain has a handful of counts. The CDR3 length is 15 residues. Germline CDR1 SGHTA, CDR2 FQGNSA. The V and J ends lost 5 bases and 2 bases, in that order; junction bases with no gene match: 8. The sample belongs to a study of blood T cells in healthy people across ages. A second about 6 to 12 cycle PCR used barcoded and J-beta primers. TCRdb itself ran the 5' RACE reads through MiXCR, one entry per CDR3 protein. Of about 1,400,000 distinct CDR3 sequences in the sample, almost 60% were seen once. The sequencing sample was made of blood. The V call is TRBV7-2, the J call TRBJ1-1; 7 positions match TRBD1. This TCR came from a man younger than 35 in good health. The CDR3 DNA sequence: TGTGCCAGCAGCCCTCGACAGGGCCCCAACACTGAAGCTTTCTTT. Its protein product is CASSPRQGPNTEAFF.